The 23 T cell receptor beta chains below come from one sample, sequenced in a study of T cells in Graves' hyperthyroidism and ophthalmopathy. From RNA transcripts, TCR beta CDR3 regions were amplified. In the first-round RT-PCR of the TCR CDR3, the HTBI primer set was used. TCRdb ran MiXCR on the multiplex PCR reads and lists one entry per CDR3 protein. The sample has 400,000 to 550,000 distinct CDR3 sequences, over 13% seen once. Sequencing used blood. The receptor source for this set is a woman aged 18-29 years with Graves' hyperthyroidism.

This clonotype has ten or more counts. The CDR3 DNA sequence: TGTGCCAGCAGCTTAGGCGGACAGGGTCTATTAAGCTCCTACGAGCAGTACTTC. This codes for CASSLGGQGLLSSYEQYF. The chain carries TRBV11-2 and TRBJ2-7; 8 positions match TRBD1. This CDR3 contains 18 residues. Trimming cost V 1 base and J 0 bases; bases outside gene matches: 11. CDR1 and CDR2 (germline): SGHAT, FQNNGV.

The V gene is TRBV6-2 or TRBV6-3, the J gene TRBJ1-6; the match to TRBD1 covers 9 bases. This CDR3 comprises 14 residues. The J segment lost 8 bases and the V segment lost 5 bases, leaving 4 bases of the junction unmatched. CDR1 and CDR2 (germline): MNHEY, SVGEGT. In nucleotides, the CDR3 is TGTGCCAGCAGTCGGACAGGGGTCGATTCACCCCTCCACTTT. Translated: CASSRTGVDSPLHF.

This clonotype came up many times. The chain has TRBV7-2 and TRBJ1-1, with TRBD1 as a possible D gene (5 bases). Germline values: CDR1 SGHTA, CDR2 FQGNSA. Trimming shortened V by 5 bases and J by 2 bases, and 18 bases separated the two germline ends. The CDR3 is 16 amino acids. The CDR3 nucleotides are TGTGCCAGCAGCACCAGCGCTGTCAGGGTAAACACTGAAGCTTTCTTT. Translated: CASSTSAVRVNTEAFF.

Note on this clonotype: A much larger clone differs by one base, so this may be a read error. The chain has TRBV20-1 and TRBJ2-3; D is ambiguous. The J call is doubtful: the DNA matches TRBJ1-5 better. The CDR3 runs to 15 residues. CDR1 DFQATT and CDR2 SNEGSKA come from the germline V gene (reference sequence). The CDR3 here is CSALLAGGRADTQHF. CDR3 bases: TGCAGTGCCCTACTAGCGGGAGGGCGGGCAGATACGCAGCATTTT.

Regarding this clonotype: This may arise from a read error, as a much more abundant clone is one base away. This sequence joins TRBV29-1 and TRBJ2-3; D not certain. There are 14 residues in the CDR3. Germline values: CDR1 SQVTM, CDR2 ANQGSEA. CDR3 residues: CTVERSRSRDTQYF. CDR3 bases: TGCACCGTTGAACGTAGTCGTAGTAGAGATACGCAGTATTTT.

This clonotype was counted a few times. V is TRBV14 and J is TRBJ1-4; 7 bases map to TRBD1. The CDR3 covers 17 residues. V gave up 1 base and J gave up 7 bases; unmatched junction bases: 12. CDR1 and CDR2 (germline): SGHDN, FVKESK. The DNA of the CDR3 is TGTGCCAGCAGCCAAGCCCGTACAGGGGCGCGCGGTGAAAAACTGTTTTTT. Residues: CASSQARTGARGEKLFF.

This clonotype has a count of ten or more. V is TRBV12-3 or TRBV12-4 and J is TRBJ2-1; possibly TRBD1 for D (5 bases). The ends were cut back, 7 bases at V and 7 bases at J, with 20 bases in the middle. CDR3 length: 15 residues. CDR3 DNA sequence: TGTGCCAGCAACATATACCCTAGGGGTTGGAATGAGCAGTTCTTC. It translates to CASNIYPRGWNEQFF.

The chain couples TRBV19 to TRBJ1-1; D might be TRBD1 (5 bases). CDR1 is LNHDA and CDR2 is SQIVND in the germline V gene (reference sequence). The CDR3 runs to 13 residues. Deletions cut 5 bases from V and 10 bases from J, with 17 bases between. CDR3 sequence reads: CASSPLTRGTAFF. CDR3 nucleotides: TGTGCCAGTAGTCCCCTGACACGGGGGACAGCTTTCTTT.

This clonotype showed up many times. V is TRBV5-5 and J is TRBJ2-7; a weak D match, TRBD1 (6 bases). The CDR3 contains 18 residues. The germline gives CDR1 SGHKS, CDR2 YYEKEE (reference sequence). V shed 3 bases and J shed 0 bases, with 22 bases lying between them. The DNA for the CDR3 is TGTGCCAGCAGCTCACCCCTTTCGGACAGCCGTAACTCCTACGAGCAGTACTTC. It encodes CASSSPLSDSRNSYEQYF.

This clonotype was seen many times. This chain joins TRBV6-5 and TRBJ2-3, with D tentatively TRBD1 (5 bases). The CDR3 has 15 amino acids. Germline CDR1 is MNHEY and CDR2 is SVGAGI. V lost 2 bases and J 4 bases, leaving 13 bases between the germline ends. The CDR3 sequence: CASSYTFQGADTQYF. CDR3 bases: TGTGCCAGCAGTTACACCTTCCAGGGCGCAGATACGCAGTATTTT.

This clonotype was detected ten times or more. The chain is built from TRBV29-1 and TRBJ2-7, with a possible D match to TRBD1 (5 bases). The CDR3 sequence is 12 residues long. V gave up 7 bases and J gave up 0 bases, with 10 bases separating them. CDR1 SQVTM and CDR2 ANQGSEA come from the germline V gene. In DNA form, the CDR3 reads TGCAGCGCAGGCAGGGACTCCTACGAGCAGTACTTC. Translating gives CSAGRDSYEQYF.

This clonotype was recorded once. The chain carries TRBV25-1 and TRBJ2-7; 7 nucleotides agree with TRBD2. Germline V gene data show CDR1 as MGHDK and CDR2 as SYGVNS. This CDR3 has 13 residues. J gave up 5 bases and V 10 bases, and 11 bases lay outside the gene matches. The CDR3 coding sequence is TGTGCCACCGCCCCGGCGGGGGTACACGAGCAGTACTTC. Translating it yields CATAPAGVHEQYF.

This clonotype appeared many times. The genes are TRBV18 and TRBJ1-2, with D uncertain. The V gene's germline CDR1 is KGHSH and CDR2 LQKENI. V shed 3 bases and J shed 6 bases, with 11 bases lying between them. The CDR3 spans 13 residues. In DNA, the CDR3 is TGTGCCAGCTCACCGACGACGGACCATGGCTACACCTTC. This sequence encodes CASSPTTDHGYTF.

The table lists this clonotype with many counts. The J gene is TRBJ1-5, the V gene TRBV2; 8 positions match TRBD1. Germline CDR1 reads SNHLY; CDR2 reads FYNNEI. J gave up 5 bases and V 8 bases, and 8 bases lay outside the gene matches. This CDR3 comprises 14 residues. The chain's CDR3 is CASLLDRVDQPQHF. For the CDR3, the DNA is TGTGCCAGCCTACTGGACAGGGTGGATCAGCCCCAGCATTTT.

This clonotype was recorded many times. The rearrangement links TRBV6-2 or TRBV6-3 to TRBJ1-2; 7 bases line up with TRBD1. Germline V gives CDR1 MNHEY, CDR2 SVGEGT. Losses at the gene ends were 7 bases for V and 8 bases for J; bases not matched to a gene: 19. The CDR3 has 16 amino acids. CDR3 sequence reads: CASNPVQLLGGGGYTF. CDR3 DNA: TGTGCCAGCAATCCAGTTCAGCTACTAGGGGGCGGAGGCTACACCTTC.

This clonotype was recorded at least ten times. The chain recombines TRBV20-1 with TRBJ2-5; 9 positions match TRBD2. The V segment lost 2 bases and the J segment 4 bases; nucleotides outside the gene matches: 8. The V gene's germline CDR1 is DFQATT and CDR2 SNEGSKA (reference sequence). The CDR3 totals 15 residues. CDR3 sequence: CSARLRTSVPETQYF. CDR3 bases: TGCAGTGCTAGACTTAGGACTAGCGTCCCAGAGACCCAGTACTTC.

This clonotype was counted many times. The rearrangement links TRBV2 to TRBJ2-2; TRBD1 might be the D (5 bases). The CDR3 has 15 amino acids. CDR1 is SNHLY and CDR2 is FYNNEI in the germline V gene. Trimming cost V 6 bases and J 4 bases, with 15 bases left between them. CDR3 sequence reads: CASRFGPQGTGELFF. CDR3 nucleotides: TGTGCCAGCAGGTTTGGCCCCCAGGGCACCGGGGAGCTGTTTTTT. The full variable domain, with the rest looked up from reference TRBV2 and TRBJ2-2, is EPEVTQTPSHQVTQMGQEVILRCVPISNHLYFYWYRQILGQKVEFLVSFYNNEISEKSEIFDDQFSVERPDGSNFTLKIRSTKLEDSAMYFCASRFGPQGTGELFFGEGSRLTVL.

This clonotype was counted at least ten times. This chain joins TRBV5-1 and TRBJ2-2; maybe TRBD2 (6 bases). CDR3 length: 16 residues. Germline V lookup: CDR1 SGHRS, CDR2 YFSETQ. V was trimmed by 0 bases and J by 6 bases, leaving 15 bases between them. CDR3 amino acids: CASSLAIQRRAGELFF. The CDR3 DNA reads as TGCGCCAGCAGCTTGGCAATCCAGCGGAGGGCCGGGGAGCTGTTTTTT.

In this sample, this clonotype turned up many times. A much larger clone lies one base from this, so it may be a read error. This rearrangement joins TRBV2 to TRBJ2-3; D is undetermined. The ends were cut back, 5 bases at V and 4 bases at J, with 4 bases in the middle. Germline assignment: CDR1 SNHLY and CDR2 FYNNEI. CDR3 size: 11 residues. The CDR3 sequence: CASSKADTQYF. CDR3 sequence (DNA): TGTGCCAGCAGTAAGGCAGATACGCAGTATTTT.

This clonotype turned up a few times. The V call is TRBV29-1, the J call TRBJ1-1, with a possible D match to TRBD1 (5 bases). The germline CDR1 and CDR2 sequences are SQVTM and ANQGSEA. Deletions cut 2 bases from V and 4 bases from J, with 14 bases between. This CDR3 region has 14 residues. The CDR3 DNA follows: TGCAGCGTTGAAAGGGGTAGGGGTGGCACTGAAGCTTTCTTT. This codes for CSVERGRGGTEAFF.

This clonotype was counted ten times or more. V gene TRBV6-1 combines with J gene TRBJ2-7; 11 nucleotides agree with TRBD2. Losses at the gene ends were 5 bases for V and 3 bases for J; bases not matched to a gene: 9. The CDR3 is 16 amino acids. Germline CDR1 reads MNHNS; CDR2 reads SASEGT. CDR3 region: CASSRALAGGRYEQYF. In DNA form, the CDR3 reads TGTGCCAGCAGTCGGGCTCTAGCGGGAGGTCGCTACGAGCAGTACTTC.

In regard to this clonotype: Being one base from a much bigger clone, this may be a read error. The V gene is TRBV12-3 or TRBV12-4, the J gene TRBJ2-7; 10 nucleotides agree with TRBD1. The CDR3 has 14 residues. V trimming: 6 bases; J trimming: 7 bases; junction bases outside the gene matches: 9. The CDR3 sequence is CASSPRTGGQEQYF. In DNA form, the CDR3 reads TGTGCCAGCAGCCCTAGGACAGGGGGGCAGGAGCAGTACTTC.

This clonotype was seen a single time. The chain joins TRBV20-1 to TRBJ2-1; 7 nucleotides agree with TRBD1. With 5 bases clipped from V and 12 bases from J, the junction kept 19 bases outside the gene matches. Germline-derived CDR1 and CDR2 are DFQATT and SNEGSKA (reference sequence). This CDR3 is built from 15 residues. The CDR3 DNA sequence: TGCAGTGCTCCTGGCCGGGACAGCAAGACAATTGGGCAGTTCTTC. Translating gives CSAPGRDSKTIGQFF.